The 15 T cell receptor beta chains below all came from one sample that was sequenced in a study of type 1 regulatory T cells. Their specific antigens are unknown. TCRdb used MiXCR to reprocess the reads, holding one entry per CDR3 protein. In the table there are some 22,000 distinct CDR3 sequences, about two thirds of which are singletons. Sequenced: cultured T cells, either the whole culture or a sorted T cell fraction (not recorded which). Sample subset: Tr1-enriched cell product generated in vitro against host alloantigens. The receptors originated from a human donor in good health.

This sequence joins TRBV6-5 and TRBJ2-2; unclear D gene. V was trimmed by 5 bases and J by 7 bases, leaving 11 bases between them. CDR1 and CDR2 (germline): MNHEY, SVGAGI. CDR3 length equals 13 residues. The DNA of the CDR3 is TGTGCCAGCAGTAGGACCTCCGACGGGGAGCTGTTTTTT. Its protein product is CASSRTSDGELFF.

The chain recombines TRBV15 with TRBJ2-2; 9 bases agree with TRBD1. CDR3 length: 16 amino acids. V was clipped by 8 bases and J by 6 bases; unmatched bases: 13. The germline gives CDR1 LNHNV, CDR2 YYDKDF (reference sequence). The CDR3: CATSPGAGQGSGELFF. CDR3 bases: TGTGCCACCTCCCCAGGCGCGGGACAGGGTTCCGGGGAGCTGTTTTTT.

This chain connects TRBV9 to TRBJ2-1; D remains ambiguous. V dropped 1 base and J dropped 7 bases, with 9 bases sitting between them. The germline CDR1 and CDR2 sequences are SGDLS and YYNGEE. The CDR3 is 13 residues long. The CDR3 DNA is TGTGCCAGCAGCGTAATAGGCCAGAATGAGCAGTTCTTC. Translating it yields CASSVIGQNEQFF.

The chain carries TRBV5-1 and TRBJ1-4, with 8 bases lining up with TRBD1. Per the germline V gene, CDR1 is SGHRS and CDR2 is YFSETQ. CDR3 length equals 16 residues. Unmatched junction bases numbered 13, after V lost 3 bases and J lost 9 bases. CDR3 in amino acids: CASSSDNIDRGQKLFF. The CDR3 region has the DNA TGCGCCAGCAGCTCCGATAACATCGACAGGGGTCAAAAACTGTTTTTT.

CDR3 sequence reads: CASSPVGLAPQETQYF. The CDR3 nucleotides are TGTGCCAGCAGCCCCGTGGGACTAGCTCCCCAGGAGACCCAGTACTTC. The rearrangement uses TRBV7-9 and TRBJ2-5; 9 bases match TRBD2. The V and J ends lost 5 bases and 5 bases, in that order; junction bases with no gene match: 12. The V gene's germline CDR1 is SEHNR and CDR2 FQNEAQ (reference sequence). This CDR3 has 16 amino acids.

The J gene is TRBJ1-6, the V gene TRBV7-9; no clear D. This CDR3 comprises 13 residues. Trimming removed 8 bases at V and 4 bases at J, with 9 bases between. Germline CDR1 is SEHNR and CDR2 is FQNEAQ (reference sequence). This CDR3 is CASGAPYNSPLHF. DNA of the CDR3: TGTGCCAGCGGAGCCCCGTATAATTCACCCCTCCACTTT. Full variable domain (remainder filled in from reference TRBV7-9 and TRBJ1-6): DTGVSQNPRHKITKRGQNVTFRCDPISEHNRLYWYRQTLGQGPEFLTYFQNEAQLEKSRLLSDRFSAERPKGSFSTLEIQRTEQGDSAMYLCASGAPYNSPLHFGNGTRLTVT.

J is TRBJ2-1 and V is TRBV7-2; 15 bases align to TRBD2. With 4 bases clipped from V and 10 bases from J, the junction kept 8 bases outside the gene matches. This CDR3 is built from 16 residues. The V gene's germline CDR1 is SGHTA and CDR2 FQGNSA. The CDR3 DNA is TGTGCCAGCAGCTCAGGGGGACTAGCGGGGGGCAGGGAGCAGTTCTTC. Its translation is CASSSGGLAGGREQFF.

This clonotype occurred a few times. The chain recombines TRBV6-6 with TRBJ2-7, with D unresolved. The germline V gene has CDR1 MNHNY and CDR2 SVGAGI (reference sequence). The CDR3 covers 12 residues. The V end was cut by 5 bases, the J end by 3 bases, with 8 bases between. This CDR3 is CASSTAFYEQYF. CDR3 coding DNA: TGTGCCAGCAGTACAGCCTTCTACGAGCAGTACTTC.

This clonotype was observed a few times. The chain combines TRBV6-1 with TRBJ2-5; the D is unclear. The germline CDR1 and CDR2 sequences are MNHNS and SASEGT. V was cut by 6 bases and J by 1 base, with 9 bases left in between. This CDR3 comprises 13 residues. CDR3 bases: TGTGCCAGCAGAAGACGGATCCAAGAGACCCAGTACTTC. Amino acid sequence: CASRRRIQETQYF.

The J gene is TRBJ2-1, the V gene TRBV12-3 or TRBV12-4, with 15 nucleotides matching TRBD2. The CDR3 spans 16 residues. Germline trimming cut 7 bases from V and 9 bases from J; bases unmatched to any gene: 10. The CDR3 is CASIPGLAGGPIEQFF. CDR3 DNA: TGTGCCAGCATCCCCGGACTAGCGGGGGGGCCGATTGAGCAGTTCTTC.

CDR3 coding DNA: TGTGCCAGCAGTTTTCAGGGACTAGCGGGGTTCAATGAGCAGTTCTTC. Translated: CASSFQGLAGFNEQFF. J is TRBJ2-1 and V is TRBV12-3 or TRBV12-4; 13 nucleotides match TRBD2. CDR3 length equals 16 residues. Trimming took 3 bases from V and 6 from J; bases not matched to a gene: 5.

The chain employs TRBV29-1 and TRBJ1-2; tentatively, D is TRBD1 (6 bases). CDR1 and CDR2 from the germline V gene are SQVTM and ANQGSEA. Trimming shortened V by 7 bases and J by 4 bases, and 13 bases separated the two germline ends. This CDR3 has 12 amino acids. CDR3 bases: TGCAGCGCGGGGGGGCAGCTCTATGGCTACACCTTC. This translates into CSAGGQLYGYTF.

This clonotype was counted only a few times. As DNA, the CDR3 is TGTGCCAGTAGGGACCCGGGACAGGGGTCCGAGCAGTACTTC. This gives the protein CASRDPGQGSEQYF. The chain carries TRBV19 and TRBJ2-7, with 10 bases identical to TRBD1. The CDR3 is 14 residues long. The trim removed 6 bases at V and 6 bases at J, leaving 8 bases unmatched. The V gene's germline CDR1 is LNHDA and CDR2 SQIVND (reference sequence). The variable domain in full, with the rest retrieved from reference TRBV19 and TRBJ2-7, is DGGITQSPKYLFRKEGQNVTLSCEQNLNHDAMYWYRQDPGQGLRLIYYSQIVNDFQKGDIAEGYSVSREKKESFPLTVTSAQKNPTAFYLCASRDPGQGSEQYFGPGTRLTVT.

This clonotype is classed as medium-sized (0.01 to 0.1%). The chain is built from TRBV7-9 and TRBJ2-1; D unresolved. Per germline, CDR1 SEHNR and CDR2 FQNEAQ (reference sequence). The CDR3 has 15 residues. Trimming pared 2 bases from V and 6 bases from J, leaving 14 bases between. CDR3 coding DNA: TGTGCCAGCAGCTTAAGACCCGTGGTGGGCAATGAGCAGTTCTTC. As protein: CASSLRPVVGNEQFF.

This clonotype has only one observation. This chain connects TRBV20-1 to TRBJ1-5, with unresolved D. Germline V gene lookup returns CDR1 DFQATT and CDR2 SNEGSKA (reference sequence). Trimming took off 3 bases at V and 7 bases at J, with 16 bases between the two ends. The CDR3 is 14 residues long. CDR3 protein: CSARWTGVGQPQHF. Here the CDR3 DNA reads TGCAGTGCTAGGTGGACTGGGGTAGGCCAGCCCCAGCATTTT.